The 30 T cell receptor beta chains in this list originate from one sample, sequenced in a study of blood T cell repertoires in COVID-19. Method: immunoSEQ multiplex PCR; TCRdb's copy keeps in-frame clones and lacks some. The sample contains about 170,000 clones, less than 90% of which appear only once. Sequencing was done on a sample of peripheral blood. The receptor set was obtained from a woman between 65 and 79 years old with COVID-19, enrolled during active disease.

This chain connects TRBV5-1 to TRBJ1-1; D is perhaps TRBD1 (6 bases). There are 14 residues in the CDR3. The germline V gene has CDR1 SGHRS and CDR2 YFSETQ. V gave up 5 bases and J gave up 2 bases, with 13 bases separating them. CDR3: CASRRGQQNTEAFF. CDR3 DNA sequence: TGCGCCAGCAGACGCGGACAGCAAAACACTGAAGCTTTCTTT.

The V and J genes are TRBV27 and TRBJ1-6, with TRBD1 matching over 7 bases. Germline CDR1 MNHEY, CDR2 SMNVEV (reference sequence). V shed 9 bases and J 8 bases; nucleotides not matched to a gene: 13. The CDR3 sequence is 15 residues long. The CDR3 spells CASTIRGRGDSPLHF. The CDR3 bases are TGTGCCAGTACTATCCGGGGCAGGGGGGATTCACCCCTCCACTTT.

The V call is TRBV6-5, the J call TRBJ1-1; D ambiguous. Germline CDR1 reads MNHEY; CDR2 reads SVGAGI. The CDR3 sequence is 14 residues long. V was shortened by 2 bases and J by 1 base, with 8 bases between the two germline ends. The CDR3 sequence: CASSYEEKNTEAFF. The CDR3 DNA is TGTGCCAGCAGTTACGAGGAAAAGAACACTGAAGCTTTCTTT.

The genes are TRBV29-1 and TRBJ1-2, with D possibly being TRBD1 (5 bases). Trimming removed 4 bases at V and 4 bases at J, with 10 bases between. This CDR3 comprises 12 residues. The germline V gene has CDR1 SQVTM and CDR2 ANQGSEA. The CDR3 sequence: CSVAQGLYGYTF. The CDR3 DNA reads TGCAGCGTTGCCCAGGGCCTCTATGGCTACACCTTC. Drawing the rest from reference TRBV29-1 and TRBJ1-2, the complete variable domain is SAVISQKPSRDICQRGTSLTIQCQVDSQVTMMFWYRQQPGQSLTLIATANQGSEATYESGFVIDKFPISRPNLTFSTLTVSNMSPEDSSIYLCSVAQGLYGYTFGSGTRLTVV.

This clone has just one count. The chain joins TRBV19 to TRBJ1-6, with D tentatively TRBD1 (5 bases). V lost 6 bases and J 7 bases, leaving 10 bases between the germline ends. The CDR3 sequence is 13 residues long. The germline V gene encodes CDR1 LNHDA and CDR2 SQIVND (reference sequence). CDR3 region: CASSDSKNSPLHF. CDR3 DNA: TGTGCCAGTAGCGACAGCAAGAATTCACCCCTCCACTTT.

V usage is TRBV15 and J usage is TRBJ2-1; TRBD2 is a possible D gene (6 bases). Trimming took off 0 bases at V and 10 bases at J, with 16 bases between the two ends. CDR1 is LNHNV and CDR2 is YYDKDF in the germline V gene (reference sequence). This CDR3 spans 15 amino acids. CDR3 sequence reads: CATSRDHAGSGEQFF. The CDR3 coding sequence is TGTGCCACCAGCAGAGATCACGCGGGATCGGGGGAGCAGTTCTTC.

This clone was counted a single time. The gene calls are TRBV18 and TRBJ2-7; the match to TRBD2 covers 13 bases. The CDR3 is 15 residues long. J gave up 3 bases and V 3 bases, and 2 bases lay outside the gene matches. Germline values: CDR1 KGHSH, CDR2 LQKENI. For the CDR3, the DNA is TGTGCCAGCTCACCGAGGACTAGCGGGAGCTACGAGCAGTACTTC. Translated, it gives CASSPRTSGSYEQYF.

This chain uses TRBV30 with TRBJ1-4, with D unclear. The CDR3 is made up of 15 amino acids. V lost 0 bases, J lost 5 bases, and 13 bases lay in between. Germline V gene sequence: CDR1 GTSNPN, CDR2 SVGIG (reference sequence). CDR3 in amino acids: CAWSVMWGENEKLFF. CDR3 DNA: TGTGCCTGGAGTGTCATGTGGGGAGAGAATGAAAAACTGTTTTTT.

V and J are TRBV29-1 and TRBJ1-1; TRBD1 aligns across 8 bases. V was clipped by 4 bases and J by 7 bases; unmatched bases: 5. The CDR3 has 12 amino acids. Per the germline V gene, CDR1 is SQVTM and CDR2 is ANQGSEA. The CDR3 spells CSVGQGLGEAFF. CDR3 DNA sequence: TGCAGCGTTGGACAGGGGCTGGGTGAAGCTTTCTTT.

V usage is TRBV28 and J usage is TRBJ2-3; D gene ambiguous. Germline CDR1 reads MDHEN; CDR2 reads SYDVKM. V was pared by 3 bases and J by 0 bases, with 10 bases between. This CDR3 has 15 residues. CDR3 bases: TGTGCCAGCAGTTTTGTAACAGCTAGCACAGATACGCAGTATTTT. It yields the protein CASSFVTASTDTQYF.

The chain joins TRBV5-4 to TRBJ2-3; 14 bases align to TRBD2. V shed 4 bases and J 2 bases; nucleotides not matched to a gene: 3. The CDR3 sequence is 16 residues long. Germline V gene sequence: CDR1 SGHNT, CDR2 YYREEE (reference sequence). The CDR3 protein is CASSRGLAGVTDTQYF. For the CDR3, the DNA is TGTGCCAGCAGCCGGGGACTAGCGGGAGTCACAGATACGCAGTATTTT.

The chain carries TRBV6-6 and TRBJ1-4; D is ambiguous. V lost 6 bases to trimming and J lost 4 bases, with 12 bases between them. CDR1 is MNHNY, CDR2 SVGAGI, per germline (reference sequence). The CDR3 has 14 residues. The CDR3 region has the DNA TGTGCCAGCAGGGAGGCCTACCTTAATGAAAAACTGTTTTTT. It specifies CASREAYLNEKLFF.

The J gene is TRBJ1-1, the V gene TRBV5-3, with a possible D match to TRBD1 (6 bases). TRBV5-3 is identified as an open reading frame with a role that is uncertain. V was cut by 4 bases and J by 6 bases, with 19 bases left in between. The CDR3 has 15 residues. CDR3 residues: CARSIGTHHGAEAFF. CDR3 DNA: TGTGCCAGAAGCATAGGGACACACCACGGCGCTGAAGCTTTCTTT.

This clone has just one count. The chain links TRBV2 to TRBJ2-7; TRBD1 matches at 8 bases. In germline, CDR1 is SNHLY, CDR2 FYNNEI. CDR3 length equals 17 residues. J gave up 0 bases and V 0 bases, and 7 bases lay outside the gene matches. The CDR3 DNA is TGTGCCAGCAGTGAAGCGCGACAGGGGTCCCGCTCCTACGAGCAGTACGTC. Protein: CASSEARQGSRSYEQYV.

The rearrangement joins TRBV6-1 to TRBJ1-2; D not resolved. Trimming cost V 3 bases and J 4 bases, with 9 bases left between them. The V gene's germline CDR1 is MNHNS and CDR2 SASEGT. The length of the CDR3 is 13 residues. For the CDR3, the DNA is TGTGCCAGCAGTGACCGAGGATCCTATGGCTACACCTTC. Its translation: CASSDRGSYGYTF.

This chain uses TRBV29-1 with TRBJ2-4, with D perhaps matching TRBD1 (7 bases). The CDR3 covers 15 residues. Trimming stripped 5 bases from V and 0 bases from J, with 14 bases between. Germline-derived CDR1 and CDR2 are SQVTM and ANQGSEA. CDR3 sequence (DNA): TGCAGCGTTTTGGGGGGACAGCTAGCCAAAAACATTCAGTACTTC. It translates to CSVLGGQLAKNIQYF.

The rearrangement uses TRBV7-2 and TRBJ2-5, with 13 bases identical to TRBD2. The CDR3 has 16 amino acids. V dropped 4 bases and J dropped 3; count of bases not matched to a gene: 5. Per germline, CDR1 SGHTA and CDR2 FQGNSA. CDR3 DNA: TGTGCCAGCAGCTGGGCTACTAGCGGGAGGGAAGAGACCCAGTACTTC. Protein product: CASSWATSGREETQYF.

The chain couples TRBV28 to TRBJ2-1; D may be TRBD1 (5 bases). Looked up from germline, CDR1 is MDHEN and CDR2 is SYDVKM. The CDR3 loop spans 14 amino acids. V was trimmed by 5 bases and J by 7 bases, leaving 15 bases between them. The CDR3 protein is CASSRSDQGNEQFF. Written as DNA, the CDR3 is TGTGCCAGCAGTCGCTCTGATCAGGGAAATGAGCAGTTCTTC.

The chain couples TRBV5-6 to TRBJ1-6; D possibly corresponds to TRBD1 (6 bases). Germline CDR1 reads SGHDT; CDR2 reads YYEEEE. This CDR3 spans 14 amino acids. The ends were cut back, 5 bases at V and 7 bases at J, with 13 bases in the middle. The CDR3 loop reads CASSPLRGNSPLHF. The CDR3 nucleotides read TGTGCCAGCAGTCCCCTCAGGGGAAATTCACCCCTCCACTTT.

V usage is TRBV7-3 and J usage is TRBJ1-2; D uncertain. Trimming took 4 bases from V and 4 from J, leaving 4 bases between them. Germline V lookup: CDR1 SGHTA, CDR2 FQGTGA. This CDR3 is 11 amino acids long. The CDR3 is CASSSGYGYTF. Written as DNA, the CDR3 is TGTGCCAGCAGCTCGGGCTATGGCTACACCTTC.

CDR3 DNA: TGTGCCAGCTCCCAGCGGACGAATCAGCCCCAGCATTTT. This encodes CASSQRTNQPQHF. The chain has TRBV18 and TRBJ1-5; no reliable D call. CDR1 is KGHSH and CDR2 is LQKENI in the germline V gene. The CDR3 length is 13 residues. V lost 6 bases, J lost 4 bases, and 10 bases lay in between.

The chain combines TRBV2 with TRBJ2-1; D unresolved. Germline V gene data show CDR1 as SNHLY and CDR2 as FYNNEI. This CDR3 is 12 amino acids long. V was pared by 7 bases and J by 4 bases, with 8 bases between. CDR3 loop: CASTFQYNEQFF. DNA for the CDR3: TGTGCCAGCACCTTTCAGTACAATGAGCAGTTCTTC.

This clone was counted at least ten times. The CDR3 nucleotides are TGTGCCACCAGGTCGGGGGACGGCTTGAGAACTGAAGCTTTCTTT. Residues: CATRSGDGLRTEAFF. V gene TRBV24-1 combines with J gene TRBJ1-1, with D perhaps matching TRBD1 (5 bases). CDR1 KGHDR and CDR2 SFDVKD come from the germline V gene. The CDR3 runs 15 residues. The V end was cut by 7 bases, the J end by 5 bases, with 19 bases between.

In this sample, this clone turned up a few times. This rearrangement joins TRBV30 to TRBJ1-3, with a tentative D call TRBD1 (6 bases). The germline V gene has CDR1 GTSNPN and CDR2 SVGIG (reference sequence). Between the trimmed V and J ends, which lost 3 bases and 2 bases, there was a span of 11 bases. The length of the CDR3 is 14 residues. The CDR3 DNA is TGTGCCTGGAGAGAATCAGGGGCTGGAAACACCATATATTTT. Its translation: CAWRESGAGNTIYF.

The chain employs TRBV19 and TRBJ1-2; D unresolved. V dropped 7 bases and J dropped 4 bases, with 16 bases sitting between them. The germline V gene has CDR1 LNHDA and CDR2 SQIVND (reference sequence). The CDR3 is made up of 14 amino acids. The CDR3 bases are TGTGCCAGTAACCCCGAGGGAGTTCCCTATGGCTACACCTTC. It specifies CASNPEGVPYGYTF.

The J gene is TRBJ2-5, the V gene TRBV13; TRBD2 matches 7 bases. The germline V gene encodes CDR1 PRHDT and CDR2 FYEKMQ (reference sequence). CDR3 size: 16 residues. J gave up 2 bases and V 5 bases, and 11 bases lay outside the gene matches. DNA for the CDR3: TGTGCCAGCAGCCACCCGGGGACTACCCTACAAGAGACCCAGTACTTC. Amino acid sequence: CASSHPGTTLQETQYF.

The chain employs TRBV28 and TRBJ2-7; 13 bases map to TRBD2. J lost 4 bases, V lost 4 bases, and 10 bases had no gene match. Germline V gives CDR1 MDHEN, CDR2 SYDVKM. The CDR3 consists of 17 residues. CDR3 in DNA: TGTGCCAGCAGTTCGTCCAGGACTAGCGGGAGCAGGTACGAGCAGTACTTC. Protein: CASSSSRTSGSRYEQYF.

V usage is TRBV5-1 and J usage is TRBJ2-7; 7 positions match TRBD1. CDR3 length equals 15 residues. Germline V gene data show CDR1 as SGHRS and CDR2 as YFSETQ. Trimming cost V 3 bases and J 3 bases; bases outside gene matches: 9. CDR3 residues: CASSSRTPGGYEQYV. For the CDR3, the DNA is TGCGCCAGCAGCTCAAGGACCCCAGGGGGCTACGAGCAGTACGTC.

This chain links TRBV5-1 with TRBJ2-1; D perhaps matches TRBD2 (7 bases). The germline gives CDR1 SGHRS, CDR2 YFSETQ. The CDR3 covers 16 residues. Trimming pared 6 bases from V and 0 bases from J, leaving 16 bases between. The CDR3 loop reads CASMWGGLSSYNEQFF. The CDR3 nucleotides are TGCGCCAGCATGTGGGGGGGCCTTAGCTCCTACAATGAGCAGTTCTTC.

V usage is TRBV2 and J usage is TRBJ1-3, with no clear D. V was cut by 7 bases and J by 4 bases, with 14 bases left in between. Per germline, CDR1 SNHLY and CDR2 FYNNEI. There are 14 residues in the CDR3. In nucleotides, the CDR3 is TGTGCCAGCAACGAGGGCCTTCCCGGAAACACCATATATTTT. Its protein is CASNEGLPGNTIYF.